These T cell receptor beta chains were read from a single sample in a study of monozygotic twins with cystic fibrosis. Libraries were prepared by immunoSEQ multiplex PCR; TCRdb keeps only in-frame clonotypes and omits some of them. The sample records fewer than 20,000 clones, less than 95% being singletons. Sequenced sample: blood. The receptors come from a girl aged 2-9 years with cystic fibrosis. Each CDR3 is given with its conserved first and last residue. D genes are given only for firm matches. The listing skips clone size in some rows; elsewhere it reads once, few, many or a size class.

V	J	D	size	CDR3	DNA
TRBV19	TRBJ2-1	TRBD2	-	CASSIRTSGRFPSYNEQFF	TGTGCCAGTAGTATTCGGACTAGCGGGAGGTTTCCCTCCTACAATGAGCAGTTCTTC
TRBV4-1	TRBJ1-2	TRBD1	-	CASSQGDRDYGYTF	TGCGCCAGCAGCCAAGGAGACAGGGACTATGGCTACACCTTC
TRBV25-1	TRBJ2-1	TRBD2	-	CASTPGLAGVSSYNEQFF	TGTGCCAGCACTCCGGGACTAGCGGGGGTAAGCTCCTACAATGAGCAGTTCTTC
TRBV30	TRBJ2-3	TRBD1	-	CAWLRDRGGDTQYF	TGTGCCTGGCTCCGGGACAGGGGTGGAGATACGCAGTATTTT
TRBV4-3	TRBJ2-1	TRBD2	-	CASSQGLAGSYNEQFF	TGCGCCAGCAGCCAAGGACTAGCGGGCTCCTACAATGAGCAGTTCTTC
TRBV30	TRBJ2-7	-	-	CAWTNRDGSSYEQYF	TGTGCCTGGACTAACAGGGATGGTAGCTCCTACGAGCAGTACTTC
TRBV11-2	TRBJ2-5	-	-	CASSPWASRAQETQYF	TGTGCCAGCAGCCCTTGGGCTAGCAGGGCCCAAGAGACCCAGTACTTC
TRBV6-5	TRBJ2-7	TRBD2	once	CASSTGTSLYEQYF	TGTGCCAGCAGCACTGGGACTAGTCTATACGAGCAGTACTTC
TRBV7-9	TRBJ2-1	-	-	CASSLSLNEQFF	TGTGCCAGCAGCCTCTCCCTCAATGAGCAGTTCTTC
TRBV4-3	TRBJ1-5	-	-	CASSQDRRVPSPQHF	TGCGCCAGCAGCCAAGATAGGCGGGTACCAAGCCCCCAGCATTTT
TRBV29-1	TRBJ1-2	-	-	CSVEPGGENYGYTF	TGCAGCGTTGAGCCGGGGGGAGAAAACTATGGCTACACCTTC
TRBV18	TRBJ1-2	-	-	CASSPPNLINYGYTF	TGTGCCAGCTCACCACCGAACCTCATTAACTATGGCTACACCTTC
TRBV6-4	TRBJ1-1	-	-	CASSLDRDTEAFF	TGTGCCAGCAGTCTTGACCGAGACACTGAAGCTTTCTTT
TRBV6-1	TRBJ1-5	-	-	CASSDETVAGNQPQHF	TGTGCCAGCAGTGATGAGACCGTGGCGGGCAATCAGCCCCAGCATTTT
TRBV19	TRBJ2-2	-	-	CASSSGFPGELFF	TGTGCCAGTAGTTCAGGGTTTCCCGGGGAGCTGTTTTTT
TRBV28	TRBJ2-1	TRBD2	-	CASSFGTSGYNEQFF	TGTGCCAGCAGTTTTGGGACTAGCGGGTACAATGAGCAGTTCTTC
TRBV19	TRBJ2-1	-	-	CASSMGERSYNEQFF	TGTGCCAGTAGTATGGGTGAGCGTTCCTACAATGAGCAGTTCTTC